This T cell receptor beta chain comes out of a study of blood T cell repertoires in COVID-19. Study details: The analysed material was cDNA or gDNA that came from T cells, B-cell-depleted T cells, or PBMCs.

The CDR3 contains 16 residues. This clone was recorded once. Using immunoSEQ multiplex PCR, the repertoire was profiled, and TCRdb retains in-frame clones only, with some absent. This table has 210,000 or so clones, roughly nine tenths appearing once. Sequenced material: peripheral blood. J is TRBJ1-6 and V is TRBV12-1; TRBD1, the D gene given by the table, was not confirmed from the DNA. TRBV12-1 is annotated as a pseudogene. The sequence was obtained from a man in his forties with acute or convalescent COVID-19. Here the CDR3 DNA reads TGTGCCAGCAGGGCCGAGACACTTCACCCCCTTTCACCCCTCCACTTT. The encoded protein is CASRAETLHPLSPLHF.